Following are 18 T cell receptor beta chains from one sample sequenced in a study of T cell responses to AZD1222 COVID-19 vaccine. Produced via immunoSEQ multiplex PCR; TCRdb's table is partial and in-frame only. The table lists 120,000 or so clones, around 87% of them singletons. The sequencing used peripheral blood, collected on day 0 of AZD1222 vaccination. Receptors originate from an adult in good health.

This clone was seen just once. The V call is TRBV4-2, the J call TRBJ1-5; no clear D gene. There are 14 residues in the CDR3. The V gene lost 0 bases and the J gene lost 9 bases, with 12 bases spanning the gap. Germline V gene sequence: CDR1 LGHNA, CDR2 YNFKEQ. CDR3 residues: CASSQDAGGGPQHF. The CDR3, as DNA: TGTGCCAGCAGCCAAGATGCAGGCGGAGGGCCCCAGCATTTT.

This chain connects TRBV24-1 to TRBJ2-7; 8 bases fit TRBD1. This CDR3 is built from 16 residues. Germline V lookup: CDR1 KGHDR, CDR2 SFDVKD. V trimming: 3 bases; J trimming: 1 base; junction bases outside the gene matches: 7. The CDR3 loop is CATSDPTDRGSYEQYF. CDR3 nucleotides: TGTGCCACCAGTGATCCCACAGACAGGGGTTCCTACGAGCAGTACTTC.

This chain uses TRBV29-1 with TRBJ2-7, with a possible D match to TRBD2 (6 bases). The CDR3 loop spans 11 amino acids. Between the trimmed V and J ends, which lost 7 bases and 7 bases, there was a span of 14 bases. Germline V gene data show CDR1 as SQVTM and CDR2 as ANQGSEA. The CDR3 DNA sequence: TGCAGCGCCATCCGCGGGACTGAGCAGTACTTC. Its translation is CSAIRGTEQYF.

The genes are TRBV18 and TRBJ2-2; TRBD1 agrees at 7 bases. Germline CDR1 KGHSH, CDR2 LQKENI. The junction had 13 bases not matched to a gene; V was cut back by 3 bases and J by 6 bases. The CDR3 has 17 amino acids. CDR3 sequence (DNA): TGTGCCAGCTCACCCTCAAGAAAGTCACAGGGGCCCGGGGAGCTGTTTTTT. Encoded protein: CASSPSRKSQGPGELFF.

This chain connects TRBV30 to TRBJ1-4, with D unresolved. The CDR3 sequence is 11 residues long. The V end was cut by 4 bases, the J end by 10 bases, with 10 bases between. Germline V gene lookup returns CDR1 GTSNPN and CDR2 SVGIG (reference sequence). The CDR3, as DNA: TGTGCCTGGACCCACGATCGAAAACTGTTTTTT. Amino acids: CAWTHDRKLFF.

V gene TRBV7-2 combines with J gene TRBJ2-5; D gene ambiguous. This CDR3 spans 14 amino acids. V lost 0 bases and J 5 bases, leaving 10 bases between the germline ends. CDR1 and CDR2 from the germline V gene are SGHTA and FQGNSA. The CDR3 nucleotides are TGTGCCAGCAGCTTAGCTTATAGCAAGGAGACCCAGTACTTC. Protein sequence: CASSLAYSKETQYF.

The genes are TRBV5-1 and TRBJ1-1; 9 bases align to TRBD1. Germline CDR1 reads SGHRS; CDR2 reads YFSETQ. V lost 6 bases to trimming and J lost 6 bases; unmatched junction nucleotides: 6. The CDR3 runs 13 residues. Here the CDR3 DNA reads TGCGCCAGCAACTCGGACAGGGGATCTGAAGCTTTCTTT. Its translation is CASNSDRGSEAFF. The full variable domain, completed using reference TRBV5-1 and TRBJ1-1, is KAGVTQTPRYLIKTRGQQVTLSCSPISGHRSVSWYQQTPGQGLQFLFEYFSETQRNKGNFPGRFSGRQFSNSRSEMNVSTLELGDSALYLCASNSDRGSEAFFGQGTRLTVV.

In its sample, this clone was seen once. DNA for the CDR3: TGCGCCAGCAGCTTGGCGCTAGCCTACGAATACACAGATACGCAGTATTTT. Its protein is CASSLALAYEYTDTQYF. The J gene is TRBJ2-3, the V gene TRBV5-1; TRBD2 is a possible D gene (5 bases). V was cut by 0 bases and J by 2 bases, with 16 bases left in between. This CDR3 spans 17 amino acids. CDR1 is SGHRS, CDR2 YFSETQ, per germline.

This chain uses TRBV27 with TRBJ2-2; possibly TRBD1 or TRBD2 for D (5 bases each). Trimming left V 7 bases short and J 6 bases short, with 21 bases between. Per the germline V gene, CDR1 is MNHEY and CDR2 is SMNVEV (reference sequence). This CDR3 is built from 16 residues. CDR3 sequence reads: CASTQLMERGAGELFF. The CDR3 DNA reads TGTGCCAGCACCCAACTAATGGAGCGAGGGGCCGGGGAGCTGTTTTTT.

The V gene is TRBV27, the J gene TRBJ1-1, with 7 bases matching TRBD1. The CDR3 spans 15 residues. The V and J ends lost 4 bases and 6 bases, in that order; junction bases with no gene match: 11. The germline V gene encodes CDR1 MNHEY and CDR2 SMNVEV (reference sequence). CDR3 bases: TGTGCCAGCAGTTCCAACAGGGGATTGTCGTCTGAAGCTTTCTTT. Translating it yields CASSSNRGLSSEAFF.

This clone has only a few counts. This sequence joins TRBV3-1 (or the pseudogene TRBV3-2) and TRBJ1-5; D gene uncertain. Between the trimmed V and J ends, which lost 4 bases and 6 bases, there was a span of 10 bases. Germline-derived CDR1 and CDR2 are LGHDT and YNNKEL (reference sequence). The CDR3 runs to 13 residues. CDR3 sequence: CASSRDLIQPQHF. In DNA form, the CDR3 reads TGTGCCAGCAGCCGCGATCTAATTCAGCCCCAGCATTTT.

The V and J genes are TRBV6-5 and TRBJ2-5, with 9 bases aligning to TRBD1. Germline V gene sequence: CDR1 MNHEY, CDR2 SVGAGI. The ends lost 5 bases at V and 5 bases at J; junction bases unmatched: 6. CDR3 size: 14 residues. CDR3: CASSPGQGRETQYF. The CDR3 DNA is TGTGCCAGCAGTCCCGGACAGGGGAGGGAGACCCAGTACTTC.

The chain is built from TRBV9 and TRBJ2-2; tentative D call: TRBD2 (6 bases). The germline gives CDR1 SGDLS, CDR2 YYNGEE. The CDR3 has 14 amino acids. V was clipped by 0 bases and J by 7 bases, with 10 bases between them. The CDR3 nucleotides read TGTGCCAGCAGCGTAGTGGGAGGCGGCGGGGAGCTGTTTTTT. Translating it yields CASSVVGGGGELFF.

This clone is classed as medium-sized. The J gene is TRBJ2-1, the V gene TRBV19, with 9 bases matching TRBD2. After removal of 3 bases from V and 3 bases from J, the junction contained 3 bases not matched to a gene. This CDR3 spans 15 amino acids. From germline, CDR1 is LNHDA and CDR2 SQIVND (reference sequence). Here the CDR3 DNA reads TGTGCCAGTAGTATTATGACTAGCGGCTACAATGAGCAGTTCTTC. Its translation: CASSIMTSGYNEQFF.

This clone was detected only once. The rearrangement joins TRBV2 to TRBJ1-3; the D is unclear. The CDR3 has 16 residues. CDR1 and CDR2 (germline): SNHLY, FYNNEI. Trimming pared 4 bases from V and 0 bases from J, leaving 13 bases between. DNA for the CDR3: TGTGCCAGCAGTGCGTCAAAGGTCGGCTCTGGAAACACCATATATTTT. Amino acids: CASSASKVGSGNTIYF.

The rearrangement links TRBV19 to TRBJ2-1; 11 bases fit TRBD2. CDR1 is LNHDA and CDR2 is SQIVND in the germline V gene (reference sequence). The junction had 7 bases not matched to a gene; V was cut back by 4 bases and J by 8 bases. There are 15 residues in the CDR3. The CDR3 sequence: CASSKTSGITYEQFF. The CDR3 DNA sequence: TGTGCCAGTAGTAAGACTAGCGGGATTACGTATGAGCAGTTCTTC.

The gene calls are TRBV29-1 and TRBJ2-3, with D possibly TRBD1 on 6 matching bases. Germline V CDR1 and CDR2: SQVTM, ANQGSEA. V dropped 0 bases and J dropped 3 bases, with 10 bases sitting between them. The CDR3 length is 14 residues. CDR3 sequence (DNA): TGCAGCGTTGAAGATGGGGGCGCGACAGATACGCAGTATTTT. Its translation: CSVEDGGATDTQYF.

The V call is TRBV6-6, the J call TRBJ1-2; D gene unclear. The CDR3 length is 14 residues. The germline V gene encodes CDR1 MNHNY and CDR2 SVGAGI (reference sequence). Trimming shortened V by 6 bases and J by 2 bases, and 13 bases separated the two germline ends. The CDR3 here is CASSQNPTNYGYTF. Written as DNA, the CDR3 is TGTGCCAGCAGCCAAAATCCTACAAACTATGGCTACACCTTC.